Following are 12 T cell receptor beta chains from one sample sequenced in a study of cytomegalovirus exposure and HLA in healthy donors. The method was immunoSEQ multiplex PCR; TCRdb's version includes in-frame clones alone and lacks a portion of them. The sample records 150,000 or so clones, over 80% being singletons. Sequencing used PBMCs. The receptors come from a young man in good health and CMV-seropositive.

The chain has TRBV7-9 and TRBJ1-2; D not resolved. Trimming took off 5 bases at V and 5 bases at J, with 15 bases between the two ends. The CDR3 is 14 amino acids. Germline assignment: CDR1 SEHNR and CDR2 FQNEAQ (reference sequence). The CDR3 DNA reads as TGTGCCAGCAGCCCTGAACTGGGCGGGTATGGCTACACCTTC. Translating gives CASSPELGGYGYTF.

The chain is built from TRBV11-3 and TRBJ2-1, with 7 bases identical to TRBD2. There are 13 residues in the CDR3. Trimming cost V 0 bases and J 15 bases; bases outside gene matches: 8. Germline CDR1 and CDR2: SGHNT and YENEEA. DNA for the CDR3: TGTGCCAGCAGCTTAGATCTTGGGGGGGGTCTGTTCTTC. It encodes CASSLDLGGGLFF.

The chain recombines TRBV6-5 with TRBJ2-7; possible D gene TRBD1, 6 bases. The CDR3 has 13 amino acids. In germline, CDR1 is MNHEY, CDR2 SVGAGI. V was shortened by 7 bases and J by 0 bases, with 10 bases between the two germline ends. The CDR3 protein is CASKTGSSYEQYF. The CDR3 DNA sequence: TGTGCCAGCAAAACAGGGAGCTCCTACGAGCAGTACTTC.

The chain recombines TRBV7-8 with TRBJ2-2, with 9 bases lining up with TRBD2. J was trimmed by 6 bases and V by 0 bases; bases with no gene match: 8. The CDR3 spans 17 residues. Germline CDR1 SGHVS, CDR2 FQNEAQ. The CDR3 nucleotides read TGTGCCAGCAGCTTAGCGATTGGCGGGGGGGGGTCCGGGGAGCTGTTTTTT. Its protein product is CASSLAIGGGGSGELFF. Looking up the rest from reference TRBV7-8 and TRBJ2-2 gives the full variable domain: GAGVSQSPRYKVAKRGQDVALRCDPISGHVSLFWYQQALGQGPEFLTYFQNEAQLDKSGLPSDRFFAERPEGSVSTLKIQRTQQEDSAVYLCASSLAIGGGGSGELFFGEGSRLTVL.

The DNA for the CDR3 is TGTGCCAGCAGCGTAGTCTCGGGGGTTGTGGCTGAAGCTTTCTTT. Translating gives CASSVVSGVVAEAFF. This chain connects TRBV9 to TRBJ1-1, with a possible D match to TRBD1 (5 bases). V lost 0 bases to trimming and J lost 6 bases, with 15 bases between them. CDR3 length: 15 amino acids. CDR1 and CDR2 (germline): SGDLS, YYNGEE.

CDR3 protein: CASSHRGQDEQFF. CDR3 DNA: TGTGCCAGCAGCCACAGGGGGCAGGATGAGCAGTTCTTC. V is TRBV11-3 and J is TRBJ2-1, with 9 positions matching TRBD1. The CDR3 sequence is 13 residues long. Losses at the gene ends were 5 bases for V and 8 bases for J; bases not matched to a gene: 4. Germline CDR1 is SGHNT and CDR2 is YENEEA.

The V gene is TRBV5-1, the J gene TRBJ2-3, with unresolved D. Germline V gives CDR1 SGHRS, CDR2 YFSETQ. Trimming removed 1 base at V and 2 bases at J, with 11 bases between. The CDR3 contains 15 residues. CDR3 in DNA: TGCGCCAGCAGCTTGTCTGGCTACTACACAGATACGCAGTATTTT. Its protein is CASSLSGYYTDTQYF.

CDR3 DNA: TGCGCCAGCAGCTTAAGCCCCGGGACAGGGTTAGATACGCAGTATTTT. The encoded protein is CASSLSPGTGLDTQYF. The chain is built from TRBV5-1 and TRBJ2-3; 9 bases are shared with TRBD1. This CDR3 contains 16 residues. Per germline, CDR1 SGHRS and CDR2 YFSETQ. Germline trimming cut 2 bases from V and 5 bases from J; bases unmatched to any gene: 9.

This clone was counted once. The CDR3 region has the DNA TGTGCCAGCTCACCACAGACAGGGGCCGGGGCCAACGTCCTGACTTTC. Its protein product is CASSPQTGAGANVLTF. J is TRBJ2-6 and V is TRBV18, with TRBD1 matching over 8 bases. There are 16 residues in the CDR3. V was clipped by 1 base and J by 4 bases; unmatched bases: 3. Germline V gene data show CDR1 as KGHSH and CDR2 as LQKENI.

The genes are TRBV5-1 and TRBJ2-7; 8 nucleotides agree with TRBD1. J was trimmed by 5 bases and V by 2 bases; bases with no gene match: 9. The germline V gene encodes CDR1 SGHRS and CDR2 YFSETQ. CDR3 size: 15 residues. The CDR3 here is CASSFGQGRKDEQYF. CDR3 in DNA: TGCGCCAGCAGCTTTGGACAGGGCCGGAAGGACGAGCAGTACTTC.

The chain employs TRBV7-2 and TRBJ2-1; D is possibly TRBD2 (6 bases). This CDR3 has 16 amino acids. The V gene's germline CDR1 is SGHTA and CDR2 FQGNSA. Trimming took off 1 base at V and 0 bases at J, with 10 bases between the two ends. The CDR3 DNA is TGTGCCAGCAGCTTAGATGCGGGGAGCTCCTACAATGAGCAGTTCTTC. Translating it yields CASSLDAGSSYNEQFF.

The chain is built from TRBV27 and TRBJ2-7; TRBD2 matches 8 bases. CDR1 is MNHEY and CDR2 is SMNVEV in the germline V gene (reference sequence). With 3 bases clipped from V and 2 bases from J, the junction kept 15 bases outside the gene matches. The CDR3 extends over 18 amino acids. The CDR3 is CASSFPHPLSGGPYEQYF. As DNA, the CDR3 is TGTGCCAGCAGTTTTCCCCACCCCTTGAGCGGGGGTCCCTACGAGCAGTACTTC.